The T cell receptor (beta chain) under discussion was sequenced for a study of cytotoxic CD8 clonotypes in ibrutinib-treated CLL. Trimming shortened V by 0 bases and J by 3 bases, and 2 bases separated the two germline ends. CDR3 length equals 11 residues. Germline CDR1 is GTSNPN and CDR2 is SVGIG (reference sequence). Overall study results and limits: Lymph node repertoires were not studied, and sampling times were unmatched.

The method was immunoSEQ multiplex PCR; TCRdb's version includes in-frame clones alone and lacks a portion of them. The sample has 110,000 to 150,000 clones; about 79% are singletons. With regard to this clone: Its antigen is not known.

The input for sequencing was PBMCs, taken after 12 months of ibrutinib treatment. The V and J genes are TRBV30 and TRBJ1-1; D ambiguous. The TCR originated in a human donor with chronic lymphocytic leukemia. DNA of the CDR3: TGTGCCTGGAGTGTACACACTGAAGCTTTCTTT. Protein product: CAWSVHTEAFF.